A selection of T cell receptor beta chains follows, all from one sample in a study of Tregs in tolerant kidney transplant recipients. Clones were read by immunoSEQ multiplex PCR, and TCRdb kept only the in-frame ones, dropping some. The data contain fewer than 5,000 clones, 40% of them singletons. Their specific antigens are unknown. Material for sequencing was CD8+ T cells from blood cultured with allogeneic cells. These receptors all come from a human donor in good health. CDR3s include the opening cysteine and the closing phenylalanine or tryptophan. Each record gives: J gene, clone size, V gene, D gene, CDR3 protein, CDR3 DNA. The D gene is left open where the match is weak. Not all rows give a size; the values are once, few, many and, for expanded clones, a class.

J gene: TRBJ2-7
clone size: few
V gene: TRBV11-2
D gene: NA
CDR3 protein: CASSPLSYEQYF
CDR3 DNA: TGTGCCAGCAGCCCCCTGAGCTACGAGCAGTACTTC

J gene: TRBJ1-4
clone size: NA
V gene: TRBV4-2
D gene: NA
CDR3 protein: CASKGSQNEKLFF
CDR3 DNA: TGTGCCAGCAAGGGCAGCCAGAATGAAAAACTGTTTTTT

J gene: TRBJ2-1
clone size: NA
V gene: TRBV11-1
D gene: TRBD2
CDR3 protein: CASSLVAGGGGQFF
CDR3 DNA: TGTGCCAGCAGCTTGGTAGCGGGGGGAGGTGGGCAGTTCTTC

J gene: TRBJ2-3
clone size: few
V gene: TRBV4-1
D gene: NA
CDR3 protein: CASSQWLGDTQYF
CDR3 DNA: TGTGCCAGCAGCCAGTGGTTAGGAGATACGCAGTATTTT

J gene: TRBJ2-7
clone size: medium-sized
V gene: TRBV6-5
D gene: TRBD2
CDR3 protein: CASSISGNYEQYF
CDR3 DNA: TGTGCCAGCAGTATCAGCGGGAACTACGAGCAGTACTTC

J gene: TRBJ2-7
clone size: NA
V gene: TRBV6-5
D gene: NA
CDR3 protein: CASSPPGAYEQYF
CDR3 DNA: TGTGCCAGCAGTCCCCCCGGGGCCTACGAGCAGTACTTC

J gene: TRBJ2-6
clone size: NA
V gene: TRBV4-2
D gene: NA
CDR3 protein: CASSQEGSGANVLTF
CDR3 DNA: TGTGCCAGCAGCCAAGAGGGCTCTGGGGCCAACGTCCTGACTTTC

J gene: TRBJ2-7
clone size: NA
V gene: TRBV7-3
D gene: NA
CDR3 protein: CASSFGTRQSSYEQYF
CDR3 DNA: TGTGCCAGCAGCTTTGGTACGCGACAGAGCTCCTACGAGCAGTACTTC

J gene: TRBJ2-2
clone size: medium-sized
V gene: TRBV6-5
D gene: TRBD2
CDR3 protein: CASSPTSGTGELFF
CDR3 DNA: TGTGCCAGCAGTCCGACTAGCGGCACCGGGGAGCTGTTTTTT

J gene: TRBJ1-1
clone size: medium-sized
V gene: TRBV27
D gene: NA
CDR3 protein: CASSYSGNTEAFF
CDR3 DNA: TGTGCCAGCAGTTATTCTGGGAACACTGAAGCTTTCTTT

J gene: TRBJ2-1
clone size: NA
V gene: TRBV2
D gene: TRBD1
CDR3 protein: CASTGPDERRGHEQFF
CDR3 DNA: TGTGCCAGCACCGGACCTGATGAGCGTAGGGGGCACGAGCAGTTCTTC

J gene: TRBJ2-3
clone size: NA
V gene: TRBV18
D gene: NA
CDR3 protein: CASSPEGFSTDTQYF
CDR3 DNA: TGTGCCAGCTCACCTGAGGGTTTTAGCACAGATACGCAGTATTTT

J gene: TRBJ2-3
clone size: NA
V gene: TRBV7-2
D gene: NA
CDR3 protein: CASSQWLGDTQYF
CDR3 DNA: TGTGCCAGCAGCCAGTGGTTAGGAGATACGCAGTATTTT

J gene: TRBJ2-7
clone size: medium-sized
V gene: TRBV12-5
D gene: NA
CDR3 protein: CASGLPEAYEQYF
CDR3 DNA: TGTGCTAGTGGTTTGCCAGAAGCCTACGAGCAGTACTTC

J gene: TRBJ1-2
clone size: NA
V gene: TRBV11-1
D gene: NA
CDR3 protein: CASSSLILQAGTFNGYTF
CDR3 DNA: TGTGCCAGCAGCTCCCTGATTTTGCAGGCAGGGACGTTTAATGGCTACACCTTC

J gene: TRBJ1-1
clone size: NA
V gene: TRBV7-3
D gene: TRBD1
CDR3 protein: CASSPTGGGTEAFF
CDR3 DNA: TGTGCCAGCAGCCCTACAGGGGGCGGCACTGAAGCTTTCTTT

J gene: TRBJ2-1
clone size: few
V gene: TRBV19
D gene: NA
CDR3 protein: CASSTSVGGLFF
CDR3 DNA: TGTGCCAGTAGTACCAGCGTGGGGGGCCTGTTCTTC

J gene: TRBJ2-7
clone size: medium-sized
V gene: TRBV18
D gene: NA
CDR3 protein: CASSRGAEQYF
CDR3 DNA: TGTGCCAGCTCAAGGGGGGCTGAGCAGTACTTC

J gene: TRBJ1-2
clone size: NA
V gene: TRBV4-2
D gene: NA
CDR3 protein: CASSWGPLDDYGYTF
CDR3 DNA: TGTGCCAGCAGCTGGGGACCTCTGGACGACTATGGCTACACCTTC

J gene: TRBJ2-7
clone size: large
V gene: TRBV5-4
D gene: NA
CDR3 protein: CASSDSYEQYF
CDR3 DNA: TGTGCCAGCAGCGACAGTTACGAGCAGTACTTC

J gene: TRBJ2-7
clone size: NA
V gene: TRBV5-6
D gene: TRBD1
CDR3 protein: CASSLAGGYSSYEQYF
CDR3 DNA: TGTGCCAGCAGCTTGGCAGGGGGCTACAGCTCCTACGAGCAGTACTTC

J gene: TRBJ1-1
clone size: medium-sized
V gene: TRBV6-1
D gene: TRBD1
CDR3 protein: CASSGTVVTEAFF
CDR3 DNA: TGTGCCAGCAGCGGGACAGTGGTCACTGAAGCTTTCTTT

J gene: TRBJ1-2
clone size: NA
V gene: TRBV6-1
D gene: TRBD1
CDR3 protein: CASTLTGGGSYGYTF
CDR3 DNA: TGTGCCAGCACTTTAACAGGGGGCGGTAGCTATGGCTACACCTTC

J gene: TRBJ2-7
clone size: NA
V gene: TRBV15
D gene: NA
CDR3 protein: CATSRGGQGSHEQYF
CDR3 DNA: TGTGCCACCAGCAGAGGGGGGCAGGGTTCTCACGAGCAGTACTTT

J gene: TRBJ1-2
clone size: few
V gene: TRBV7-2
D gene: NA
CDR3 protein: CASSFRTANGYTF
CDR3 DNA: TGTGCCAGCAGCTTCCGGACAGCGAATGGCTACACCTTC

J gene: TRBJ2-7
clone size: NA
V gene: TRBV2
D gene: TRBD1
CDR3 protein: CASGRNEQGATYEQYF
CDR3 DNA: TGTGCCAGCGGGAGAAACGAACAGGGGGCAACCTACGAGCAGTACTTC

J gene: TRBJ1-1
clone size: medium-sized
V gene: TRBV7-6
D gene: TRBD1
CDR3 protein: CASSRGTANTEAFF
CDR3 DNA: TGTGCCAGCAGCAGAGGGACAGCGAACACTGAAGCTTTCTTT

J gene: TRBJ2-4
clone size: NA
V gene: TRBV11-2
D gene: NA
CDR3 protein: CASSLGRGGGLRKNIQYF
CDR3 DNA: TGTGCCAGCAGCTTAGGCCGGGGCGGTGGACTGAGAAAAAACATTCAGTACTTC

J gene: TRBJ2-7
clone size: many
V gene: TRBV10-1
D gene: TRBD2
CDR3 protein: CASSESSVGREGDEQYF
CDR3 DNA: TGCGCCAGCAGTGAGTCGTCAGTCGGGAGGGAGGGCGACGAGCAGTACTTC

J gene: TRBJ1-2
clone size: few
V gene: TRBV19
D gene: NA
CDR3 protein: CASSGEGAGAYGYTF
CDR3 DNA: TGTGCCAGTAGCGGGGAAGGGGCTGGTGCCTATGGCTACACCTTC

J gene: TRBJ2-5
clone size: NA
V gene: TRBV7-9
D gene: TRBD1
CDR3 protein: CASSIGQGWPSQETQYF
CDR3 DNA: TGTGCCAGCAGCATAGGACAGGGATGGCCGTCCCAAGAGACCCAGTACTTC

J gene: TRBJ2-7
clone size: medium-sized
V gene: TRBV27
D gene: TRBD1
CDR3 protein: CASSSTGQVSYEQYF
CDR3 DNA: TGTGCCAGCAGTTCCACAGGACAGGTCTCCTACGAGCAGTACTTC

J gene: TRBJ2-1
clone size: NA
V gene: TRBV6-6
D gene: NA
CDR3 protein: CASSWSHATYNEQFF
CDR3 DNA: TGTGCCAGCAGTTGGTCACACGCGACGTACAATGAGCAGTTCTTC